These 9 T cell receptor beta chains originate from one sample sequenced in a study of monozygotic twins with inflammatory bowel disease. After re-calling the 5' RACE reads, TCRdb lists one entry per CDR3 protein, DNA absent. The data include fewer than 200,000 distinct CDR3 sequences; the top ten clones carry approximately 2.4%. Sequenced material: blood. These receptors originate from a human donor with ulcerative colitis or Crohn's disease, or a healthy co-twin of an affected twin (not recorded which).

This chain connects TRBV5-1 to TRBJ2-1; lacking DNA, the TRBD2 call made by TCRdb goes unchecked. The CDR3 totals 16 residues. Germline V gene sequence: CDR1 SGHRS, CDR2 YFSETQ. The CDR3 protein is CASSFSGGSSYNEQFF.

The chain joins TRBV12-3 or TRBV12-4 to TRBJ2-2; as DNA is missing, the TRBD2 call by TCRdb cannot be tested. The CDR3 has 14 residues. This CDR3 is CASTGLARTGELFF.

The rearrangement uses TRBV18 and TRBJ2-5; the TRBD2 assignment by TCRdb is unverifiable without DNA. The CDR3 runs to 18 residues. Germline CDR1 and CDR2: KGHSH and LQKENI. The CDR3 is CASSPRRTSGGSQETQYF.

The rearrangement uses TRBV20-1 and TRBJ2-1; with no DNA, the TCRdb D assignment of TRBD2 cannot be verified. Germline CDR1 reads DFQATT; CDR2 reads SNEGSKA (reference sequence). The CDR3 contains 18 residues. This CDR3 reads CSASLWGLAGASYNEQFF.

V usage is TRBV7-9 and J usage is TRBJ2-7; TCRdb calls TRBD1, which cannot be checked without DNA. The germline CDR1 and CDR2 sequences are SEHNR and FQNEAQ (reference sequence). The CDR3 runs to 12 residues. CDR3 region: CASSRQGEEQYF.

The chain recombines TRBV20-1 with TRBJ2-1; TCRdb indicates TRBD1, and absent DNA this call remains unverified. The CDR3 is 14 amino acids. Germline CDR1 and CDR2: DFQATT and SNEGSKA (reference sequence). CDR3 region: CSASDSRKDNEQFF.

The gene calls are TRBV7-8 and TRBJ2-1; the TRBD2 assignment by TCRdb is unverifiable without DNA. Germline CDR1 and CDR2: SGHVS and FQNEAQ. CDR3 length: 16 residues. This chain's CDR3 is CASSLGTSGMNNEQFF.

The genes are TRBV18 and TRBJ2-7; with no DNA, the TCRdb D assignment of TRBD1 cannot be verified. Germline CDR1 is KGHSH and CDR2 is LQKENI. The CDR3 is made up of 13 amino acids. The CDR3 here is CASSLGQSYEQYF.

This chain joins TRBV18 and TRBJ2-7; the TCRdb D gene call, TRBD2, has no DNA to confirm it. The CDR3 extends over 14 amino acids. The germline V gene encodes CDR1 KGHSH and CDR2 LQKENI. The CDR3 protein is CASSPGLVSYEQYF.